One and the same sample provided the 21 T cell receptor beta chains below, sequenced in a study of blood T cells in healthy people across ages (dated by TCRdb to the mid-2010s). Library method: 5' RACE. The data were produced on an Illumina HiSeq 2500. The second PCR ran for roughly 7 to 11 cycles and used a J-beta primer mix along with a sample-barcoded 5' primer. Using fastp at Q25 and MiXCR, TCRdb reprocessed the public reads and kept productive beta chains. Each CDR3 protein appears once, grouped with its most common genes and DNA. The sample table lists 1.5 million to 2 million distinct CDR3 sequences, about 30% of them with a count of one. Clones ranked in the top ten supply less than 9.5% of the sample. Sequences were obtained from blood. The receptors shown here come from a woman in her twenties or thirties in good health.

This clonotype was seen many times. This chain joins TRBV6-5 and TRBJ2-4; no reliable D call. CDR3 length: 16 amino acids. The germline V gene encodes CDR1 MNHEY and CDR2 SVGAGI. V gave up 0 bases and J gave up 0 bases, with 9 bases separating them. In DNA form, the CDR3 reads TGTGCCAGCAGTTACTCGGGCCGGAAAGCCAAAAACATTCAGTACTTC. Protein sequence: CASSYSGRKAKNIQYF.

This chain links TRBV27 with TRBJ2-3; D remains unclear. The V gene lost 4 bases and the J gene lost 4 bases, with 12 bases spanning the gap. The germline CDR1 and CDR2 sequences are MNHEY and SMNVEV (reference sequence). The CDR3 has 14 residues. The CDR3 bases are TGTGCCAGCAGTTGGAGCGCAGAATCAGATACGCAGTATTTT. Translating gives CASSWSAESDTQYF.

This clonotype was observed many times. V gene TRBV4-1 combines with J gene TRBJ1-5; perhaps TRBD1 as D (5 bases). The germline V gene encodes CDR1 MGHRA and CDR2 YSYEKL. Trimming cost V 2 bases and J 2 bases, with 7 bases left between them. The CDR3 covers 14 residues. The CDR3: CASSQQGGNQPQHF. CDR3 in DNA: TGCGCCAGCAGCCAACAGGGTGGCAATCAGCCCCAGCATTTT.

The genes are TRBV20-1 and TRBJ2-7; 10 positions match TRBD2. Germline CDR1 is DFQATT and CDR2 is SNEGSKA (reference sequence). This CDR3 contains 16 residues. V lost 0 bases and J lost 2; bases outside the gene matches: 7. The CDR3 spells CSARDQSGGDPYEQYF. CDR3 DNA sequence: TGCAGTGCTAGAGATCAGAGCGGGGGGGACCCCTACGAGCAGTACTTC.

The table lists this clonotype with a few counts. The chain carries TRBV5-1 and TRBJ1-4; D is perhaps TRBD1 (5 bases). V was clipped by 1 base and J by 5 bases, with 12 bases between them. The CDR3 length is 15 residues. The germline gives CDR1 SGHRS, CDR2 YFSETQ. This chain's CDR3 is CASSLRGGLNEKLFF. The CDR3 nucleotides read TGCGCCAGCAGCTTGCGGGGGGGACTAAATGAAAAACTGTTTTTT.

In its sample, this clonotype was seen many times. The V call is TRBV27, the J call TRBJ2-7; TRBD1 matches at 9 bases. After removal of 6 bases from V and 4 bases from J, the junction contained 13 bases not matched to a gene. The CDR3 sequence is 16 residues long. Germline loops: CDR1 MNHEY, CDR2 SMNVEV (reference sequence). CDR3 nucleotides: TGTGCCAGCAGCCTTACCCCACAGGGGGCGAGGTACGAGCAGTACTTC. It specifies CASSLTPQGARYEQYF.

This clonotype was detected ten times or more. This chain links TRBV10-3 with TRBJ2-7; 12 bases agree with TRBD2. The V segment lost 0 bases and the J segment 5 bases; nucleotides outside the gene matches: 5. CDR1 is ENHRY, CDR2 SYGVKD, per germline. The CDR3 loop spans 16 amino acids. The CDR3 spells CAISESTSGSSHEQYF. The CDR3, as DNA: TGTGCCATCAGTGAGTCGACTAGCGGGAGTTCACACGAGCAGTACTTC.

V is TRBV6-1 and J is TRBJ2-5; 9 bases agree with TRBD2. The J segment lost 7 bases and the V segment lost 6 bases, leaving 21 bases of the junction unmatched. The CDR3 totals 18 residues. Germline V lookup: CDR1 MNHNS, CDR2 SASEGT. The CDR3 spells CASSWGAGGSSSSGTQYF. The CDR3 DNA follows: TGTGCCAGCAGCTGGGGGGCGGGGGGGAGCTCGTCTTCGGGGACCCAGTACTTC.

The chain combines TRBV10-3 with TRBJ1-2; D call uncertain. CDR3 length: 13 amino acids. In germline, CDR1 is ENHRY, CDR2 SYGVKD. V lost 8 bases and J lost 3, with 13 bases in between. This CDR3 is CAISREGDYGYTF. In DNA form, the CDR3 reads TGTGCCATCTCCCGGGAGGGCGACTATGGCTACACCTTC.

This chain links TRBV7-9 with TRBJ2-1, with D perhaps matching TRBD2 (8 bases). The CDR3 totals 15 residues. The ends were cut back, 5 bases at V and 8 bases at J, with 19 bases in the middle. Per germline, CDR1 SEHNR and CDR2 FQNEAQ (reference sequence). In DNA, the CDR3 is TGTGCCAGCAGCCCCCGGGGGGGCCAGGGGGATGAGCAGTTCTTC. Protein: CASSPRGGQGDEQFF.

The sample holds many counts of this clonotype. V is TRBV6-5 and J is TRBJ1-1; D is uncertain. V lost 6 bases and J lost 0, with 11 bases in between. This CDR3 has 14 residues. CDR1 and CDR2 (germline): MNHEY, SVGAGI. This CDR3 reads CASRLTRLNTEAFF. The CDR3 DNA reads as TGTGCCAGCAGGCTGACAAGACTGAACACTGAAGCTTTCTTT.

This clonotype was detected only a few times. The likely explanation is a read error, given a far larger clone one base away. The genes are TRBV7-9 and TRBJ2-5; D ambiguous. The end of the DNA is better explained by TRBJ2-1, so the J call may be wrong. This CDR3 contains 11 residues. Germline V CDR1 and CDR2: SEHNR, FQNEAQ (reference sequence). The CDR3 spells CASSAQETQFF. The CDR3 nucleotides are TGTGCCAGCAGCGCCCAAGAGACCCAGTTCTTC.

This clonotype was seen ten or more times. V gene TRBV6-5 combines with J gene TRBJ1-2, with TRBD1 matching over 9 bases. From germline, CDR1 is MNHEY and CDR2 SVGAGI. After removal of 5 bases from V and 7 bases from J, the junction contained 8 bases not matched to a gene. There are 14 residues in the CDR3. The CDR3 loop is CASSETGGRGGYTF. The DNA for the CDR3 is TGTGCCAGCAGTGAGACAGGGGGGCGCGGTGGCTACACCTTC.

Only a few counts were recorded for this clonotype. This chain joins TRBV29-1 and TRBJ1-1, with TRBD1 as a possible D gene (6 bases). V dropped 1 base and J dropped 1 base, with 13 bases sitting between them. The CDR3 consists of 15 residues. Germline loops: CDR1 SQVTM, CDR2 ANQGSEA. CDR3 nucleotide sequence: TGCAGCGTTGAAGTTAGGGGGGTACGGAACACTGAAGCTTTCTTT. It codes for CSVEVRGVRNTEAFF.

The genes are TRBV28 and TRBJ2-3, with a tentative D call TRBD2 (5 bases). The germline V and J ends were trimmed by 8 bases and 2 bases, with 14 bases remaining between them. The CDR3 is made up of 14 amino acids. Germline values: CDR1 MDHEN, CDR2 SYDVKM. The CDR3 spells CASLPMDSTDTQYF. The CDR3 bases are TGTGCCAGCTTACCCATGGACTCCACAGATACGCAGTATTTT. Using reference TRBV28 and TRBJ2-3 for the parts outside the CDR3, the full variable domain is DVKVTQSSRYLVKRTGEKVFLECVQDMDHENMFWYRQDPGLGLRLIYFSYDVKMKEKGDIPEGYSVSREKKERFSLILESASTNQTSMYLCASLPMDSTDTQYFGPGTRLTVL.

This clonotype was observed at least ten times. The V call is TRBV4-1, the J call TRBJ2-7; TRBD2 aligns across 13 bases. CDR1 is MGHRA, CDR2 YSYEKL, per germline. The trim removed 8 bases at V and 0 bases at J, leaving 7 bases unmatched. This CDR3 contains 16 residues. The CDR3 DNA reads as TGCGCCAGCCGCATGACTAGCGGGGGGTCCTCCTACGAGCAGTACTTC. This translates into CASRMTSGGSSYEQYF.

At least ten counts were recorded for this clonotype. The chain combines TRBV12-3 or TRBV12-4 with TRBJ2-7; TRBD1 agrees at 9 bases. V shed 5 bases and J 2 bases; nucleotides not matched to a gene: 10. The CDR3 covers 16 residues. CDR3 residues: CASSPGTGTGTYEQYF. CDR3 nucleotide sequence: TGTGCCAGCAGTCCCGGGACAGGGACGGGGACCTACGAGCAGTACTTC.

This clonotype showed up many times. The chain employs TRBV5-5 and TRBJ2-1; D is unclear. Germline V gene data show CDR1 as SGHKS and CDR2 as YYEKEE (reference sequence). The ends were cut back, 1 base at V and 4 bases at J, with 9 bases in the middle. CDR3 length: 14 amino acids. CDR3 region: CASSLSAAYNEQFF. CDR3 bases: TGTGCCAGCAGCTTGTCGGCGGCATACAATGAGCAGTTCTTC. Based on the CDR3 plus reference TRBV5-5 and TRBJ2-1, the full variable domain is DAGVTQSPTHLIKTRGQQVTLRCSPISGHKSVSWYQQVLGQGPQFIFQYYEKEERGRGNFPDRFSARQFPNYSSELNVNALLLGDSALYLCASSLSAAYNEQFFGPGTRLTVL.

This clonotype was counted only a few times. V gene TRBV20-1 combines with J gene TRBJ2-5; 7 bases align to TRBD2. The CDR3 extends over 14 amino acids. The J segment lost 2 bases and the V segment lost 1 base, leaving 4 bases of the junction unmatched. Looked up from germline, CDR1 is DFQATT and CDR2 is SNEGSKA (reference sequence). In DNA form, the CDR3 reads TGCAGTGCTAGAGGTTGGGGGGGGCAAGAGACCCAGTACTTC. It is translated as CSARGWGGQETQYF.

This clonotype was recorded at least ten times. The chain recombines TRBV20-1 with TRBJ2-1; possibly TRBD2 for D (5 bases). Germline CDR1 reads DFQATT; CDR2 reads SNEGSKA (reference sequence). V lost 7 bases and J lost 4, with 14 bases in between. The CDR3 contains 13 residues. DNA for the CDR3: TGCAGTGGCCTTCTAACTAGTTACAATGAGCAGTTCTTC. Translating gives CSGLLTSYNEQFF.

Concerning this clonotype itself: This may arise from a read error, as a much more abundant clone is one base away. The V and J genes are TRBV11-2 and TRBJ2-7, with D maybe TRBD1 (6 bases). Trimming took off 5 bases at V and 3 bases at J, with 11 bases between the two ends. Germline V CDR1 and CDR2: SGHAT, FQNNGV. The CDR3 has 13 amino acids. The CDR3 protein is CASSIGQHYEQYF. The DNA for the CDR3 is TGTGCCAGCAGCATCGGACAGCACTACGAGCAGTACTTC.